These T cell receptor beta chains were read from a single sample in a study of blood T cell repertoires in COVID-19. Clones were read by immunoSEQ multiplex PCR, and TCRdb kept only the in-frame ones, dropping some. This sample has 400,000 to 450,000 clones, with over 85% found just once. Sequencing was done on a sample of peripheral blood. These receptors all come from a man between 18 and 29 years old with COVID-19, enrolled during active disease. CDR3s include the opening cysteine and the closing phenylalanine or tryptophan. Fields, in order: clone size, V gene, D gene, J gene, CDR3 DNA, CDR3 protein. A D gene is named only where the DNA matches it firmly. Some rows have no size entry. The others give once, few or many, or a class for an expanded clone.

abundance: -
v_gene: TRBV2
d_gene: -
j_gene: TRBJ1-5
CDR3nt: TGTGCCAGCAGTGAAGGTGCCGAGAGCAATCAGCCCCAGCATTTT
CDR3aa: CASSEGAESNQPQHF

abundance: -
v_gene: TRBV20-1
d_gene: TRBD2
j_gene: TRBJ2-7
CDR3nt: TGCAGTGCTAGTCCGGGAGGATCCTACGAGCAGTACTTC
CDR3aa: CSASPGGSYEQYF

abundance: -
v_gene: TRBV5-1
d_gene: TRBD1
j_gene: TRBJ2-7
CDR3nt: TGCGCCAGCAGCCTGGGACAGGTAACCTACGAGCAGTACTTC
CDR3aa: CASSLGQVTYEQYF

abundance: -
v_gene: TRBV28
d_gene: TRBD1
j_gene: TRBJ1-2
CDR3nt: TGTGCCAGCAGTGCCACAGGGGAGAGCTATGGCTACACCTTC
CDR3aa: CASSATGESYGYTF

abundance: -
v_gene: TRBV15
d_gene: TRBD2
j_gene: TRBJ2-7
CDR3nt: TGTGCCACCCGGGATAGCGGGAGATACGAGCAGTACTTC
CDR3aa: CATRDSGRYEQYF

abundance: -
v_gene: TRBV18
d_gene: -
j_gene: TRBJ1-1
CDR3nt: TGTGCCAGCTCCGAGACACCTGGCGACACTGAAGCTTTCTTT
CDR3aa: CASSETPGDTEAFF

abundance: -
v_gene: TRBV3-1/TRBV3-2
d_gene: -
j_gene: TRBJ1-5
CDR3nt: TGTGCCAGCAGCCGCGGGACCAATAGCAATCAGCCCCAGCATTTT
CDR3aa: CASSRGTNSNQPQHF

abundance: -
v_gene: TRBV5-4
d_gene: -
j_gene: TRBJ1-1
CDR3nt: TGTGCCAGCAGTTCTAAGAGGGAGGGGAACACTGAAGCTTTCTTT
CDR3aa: CASSSKREGNTEAFF

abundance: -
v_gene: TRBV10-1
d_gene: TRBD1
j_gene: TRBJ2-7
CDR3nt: TGCGCCAGCAGTGAGGAGACAGGGGGCTACGAGCAGTACTTC
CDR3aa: CASSEETGGYEQYF

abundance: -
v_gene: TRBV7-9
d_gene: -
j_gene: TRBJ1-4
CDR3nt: TGTGCCAGCAGCTTTTATGCAACTAATGAAAAACTGTTTTTT
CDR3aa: CASSFYATNEKLFF

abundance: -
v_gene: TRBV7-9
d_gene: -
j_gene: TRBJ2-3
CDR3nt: TGTGCCAGCAGCTTAAAGTCGGAGGGAACAGATACGCAGTATTTT
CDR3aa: CASSLKSEGTDTQYF

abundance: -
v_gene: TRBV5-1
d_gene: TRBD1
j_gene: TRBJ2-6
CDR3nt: TGCGCCAGCAGCTTGGCCCAGGGACAGGGGGTTTTGGTAGCACTAAGCTCTGGGGCCAACGTCCTGACTTTC
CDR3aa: CASSLAQGQGVLVALSSGANVLTF

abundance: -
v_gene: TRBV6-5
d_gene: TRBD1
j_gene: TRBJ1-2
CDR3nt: TGTGCCAGCAGCCGCGAGACAGGGGACTATGGCTACACCTTC
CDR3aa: CASSRETGDYGYTF

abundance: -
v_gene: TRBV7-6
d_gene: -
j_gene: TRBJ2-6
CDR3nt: TGTGCCAGCAGCCATCTTACAGGGAACTCTGGGGCCAACGTCCTGACTTTC
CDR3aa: CASSHLTGNSGANVLTF

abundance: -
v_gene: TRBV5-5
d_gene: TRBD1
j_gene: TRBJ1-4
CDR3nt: TGTGCCAGCAGCTTGACAGGGGGTCGTGAAAAACTGTTTTTT
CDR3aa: CASSLTGGREKLFF

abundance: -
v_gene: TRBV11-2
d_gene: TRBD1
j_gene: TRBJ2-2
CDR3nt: TGTGCCAGCAGCTTTCTTTTTGGGACAGGGGTTCTTATGACCGGGGAGCTGTTTTTT
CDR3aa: CASSFLFGTGVLMTGELFF

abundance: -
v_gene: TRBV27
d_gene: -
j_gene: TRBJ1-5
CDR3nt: TGTGCCAGCAGCTCCCAGGGCAATAGCAATCAGCCCCAGCATTTT
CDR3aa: CASSSQGNSNQPQHF

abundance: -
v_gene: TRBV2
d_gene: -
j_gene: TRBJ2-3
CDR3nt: TGTGCCAGCAATCGGGAGACAGATACGCAGTATTTT
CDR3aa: CASNRETDTQYF

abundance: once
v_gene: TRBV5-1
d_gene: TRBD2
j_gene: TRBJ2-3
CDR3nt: TGCGCCAGCAGCCAAATTAGCGGGAGAGGCACAGATACGCAGTATTTT
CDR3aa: CASSQISGRGTDTQYF